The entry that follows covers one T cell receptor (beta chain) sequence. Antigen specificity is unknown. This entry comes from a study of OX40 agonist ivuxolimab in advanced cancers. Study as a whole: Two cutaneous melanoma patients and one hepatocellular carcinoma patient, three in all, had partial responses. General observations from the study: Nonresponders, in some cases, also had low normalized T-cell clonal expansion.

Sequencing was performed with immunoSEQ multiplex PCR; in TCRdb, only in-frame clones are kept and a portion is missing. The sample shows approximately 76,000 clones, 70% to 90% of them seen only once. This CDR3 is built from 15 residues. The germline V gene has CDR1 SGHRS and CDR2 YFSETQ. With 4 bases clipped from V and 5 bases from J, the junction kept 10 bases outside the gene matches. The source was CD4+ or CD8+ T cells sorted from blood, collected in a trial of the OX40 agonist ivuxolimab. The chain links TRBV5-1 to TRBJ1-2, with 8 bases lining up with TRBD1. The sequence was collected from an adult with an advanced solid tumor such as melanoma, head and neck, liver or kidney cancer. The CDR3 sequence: CASSAPGGDGYGYTF. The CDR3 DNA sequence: TGCGCCAGCAGCGCGCCAGGGGGCGATGGGTATGGCTACACCTTC.